This TCR beta chain was profiled in a study of regulatory T cells in long-lasting Graves disease. Across the study: Over 5 years on antithyroid drugs plus positive TSH receptor antibodies marked Graves' disease as persistent.

Points on this clonotype: The antigen is not known.

Whole-study results and caveats: Patients whose Graves' disease persisted exhibited lower TCR diversity than those newly diagnosed.

Time point described: persistent/refractory GD, antithyroid drugs over 5 years with positive TRAb. PBMC RNA was the source of the TCR library. CDR3 regions were amplified by Arm-PCR using iRepertoire HTBI primers to build TCR beta libraries. Using its own MiXCR run on the multiplex PCR reads, TCRdb lists one record per CDR3 protein. The data hold under 450,000 distinct CDR3 sequences, with 20% to 30% observed a single time. Trimming cost V 3 bases and J 5 bases; bases outside gene matches: 10. The CDR3 is 16 amino acids. CDR1 is SEHNR, CDR2 FQNEAQ, per germline (reference sequence). Sequencing used peripheral blood mononuclear cells (PBMCs), obtained when the disease was refractory, from a patient treated with antithyroid drugs. The TCR originated in a female donor with Graves disease. J is TRBJ2-5 and V is TRBV7-9; 9 nucleotides line up with TRBD1. CDR3 sequence reads: CASSFRTGAQWETQYF. The CDR3 bases are TGTGCCAGCAGCTTTCGGACAGGGGCACAATGGGAGACCCAGTACTTC.